This T cell receptor (beta chain) emerged from a study of blood T cells in healthy people across ages. For the second PCR, which ran for roughly 7 to 11 cycles, a sample-barcoded 5' primer and a J-beta primer mix were used. TCRdb re-called the 5' RACE reads with MiXCR, one entry per CDR3 protein. The data contain about 620,000 distinct CDR3 sequences, over 20% of them singletons. The CDR3 extends over 15 amino acids. CDR1 and CDR2 (germline): SQVTM, ANQGSEA. Trimming pared 3 bases from V and 7 bases from J, leaving 21 bases between. Sequenced sample: blood. The TCR originated in a man aged 65 to 85 in good health. The chain has TRBV29-1 and TRBJ1-2; perhaps TRBD1 as D (5 bases). CDR3 DNA sequence: TGCAGCGTTGATCAGACAGAGGTTGCGGCTGGTGGCTACACCTTC. It encodes CSVDQTEVAAGGYTF.